These T cell receptor beta chains were read from a single sample in a study of T cell responses to AZD1222 COVID-19 vaccine. TCRdb's table, derived via immunoSEQ multiplex PCR, lists solely in-frame clones and lacks some. This repertoire shows about 190,000 clones, around 86% found once; its top ten account for less than 3%. Sequenced here: peripheral blood, sampled on day 0 of MenACWY control vaccination. Receptors originate from an adult in good health. CDR3s leave out the opening cysteine and the closing phenylalanine or tryptophan. The order of the fields is clone size, V gene, CDR3 protein. The size entry is marked missing in some rows and otherwise reads once, few, many or a size class.

size: -
V: TRBV7-3
CDR3: ASSLARELRNEQF

size: -
V: TRBV6-5
CDR3: ASGRQEDQPQH

size: -
V: TRBV5-6
CDR3: ASSPGGAEAF

size: -
V: TRBV7-9
CDR3: ASSPGPYEQY

size: -
V: TRBV5-1
CDR3: ASSLAGGWGETQY

size: -
V: TRBV9
CDR3: AGRNEGYADRGNQPQH

size: few
V: TRBV15
CDR3: ATSRDARVGTDTQY

size: -
V: TRBV7-9
CDR3: ASSLGTGELF

size: -
V: TRBV6-6
CDR3: ASSTPQGTYEQY

size: -
V: TRBV29-1
CDR3: SVPGQGDARELF

size: -
V: TRBV7-6
CDR3: ASSWTSSSYNEQF

size: -
V: TRBV28
CDR3: ASRKLRDSDYEQY

size: once
V: TRBV30
CDR3: AWSGTGDSPLH

size: once
V: TRBV21-1
CDR3: ASSKGDRAQY

size: -
V: TRBV5-4
CDR3: ASTTLGRGEELF

size: -
V: TRBV18
CDR3: ASSPPGQSYEQY

size: -
V: TRBV7-2
CDR3: ASSFTGIGYT

size: -
V: TRBV11-3
CDR3: ASSPGPKNTGELF

size: -
V: TRBV7-2
CDR3: ASSFNGANEKLF

size: -
V: TRBV15
CDR3: ATSRDDRANYGYT

size: -
V: TRBV14
CDR3: ASSQFTRSIQY

size: -
V: TRBV28
CDR3: ASSLRDRDSYEQY